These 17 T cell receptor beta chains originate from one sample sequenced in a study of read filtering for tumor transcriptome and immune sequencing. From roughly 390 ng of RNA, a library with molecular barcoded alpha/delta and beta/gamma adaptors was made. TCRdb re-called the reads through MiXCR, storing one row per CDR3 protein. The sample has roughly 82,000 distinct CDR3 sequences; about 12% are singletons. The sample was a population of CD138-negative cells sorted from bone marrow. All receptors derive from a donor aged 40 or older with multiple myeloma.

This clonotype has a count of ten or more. CDR3 nucleotides: TGTGCCAGCAGTGATTGGTCGAACACTGAAGCTTTCTTT. This translates into CASSDWSNTEAFF. The chain joins TRBV2 to TRBJ1-1; no clear D. The length of the CDR3 is 13 residues. The germline V gene encodes CDR1 SNHLY and CDR2 FYNNEI. Trimming took off 3 bases at V and 1 base at J, with 6 bases between the two ends. Full variable domain (missing parts from reference TRBV2 and TRBJ1-1): EPEVTQTPSHQVTQMGQEVILRCVPISNHLYFYWYRQILGQKVEFLVSFYNNEISEKSEIFDDQFSVERPDGSNFTLKIRSTKLEDSAMYFCASSDWSNTEAFFGQGTRLTVV.

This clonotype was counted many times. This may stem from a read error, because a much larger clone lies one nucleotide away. Here the CDR3 DNA reads TGTGCCGGCAGCCAAGATGATAGGGGCCGCGATTCACCCCTCCACTTT. Its protein is CAGSQDDRGRDSPLHF. This chain links TRBV3-1 with TRBJ1-6; TRBD1 is a possible D gene (5 bases). Per the germline V gene, CDR1 is LGHDT and CDR2 is YNNKEL (reference sequence). This CDR3 spans 16 amino acids.

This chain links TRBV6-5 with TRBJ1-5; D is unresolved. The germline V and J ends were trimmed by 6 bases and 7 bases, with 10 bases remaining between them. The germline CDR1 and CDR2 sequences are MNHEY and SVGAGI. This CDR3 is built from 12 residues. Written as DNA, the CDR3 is TGTGCCAGCAGCCCCGGGAACCAGCCCCAGCATTTT. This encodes CASSPGNQPQHF.

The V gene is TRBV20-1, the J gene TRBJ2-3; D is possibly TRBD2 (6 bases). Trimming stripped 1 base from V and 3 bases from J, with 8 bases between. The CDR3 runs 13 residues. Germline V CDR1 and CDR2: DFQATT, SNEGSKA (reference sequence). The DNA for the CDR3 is TGCAGTGCTAGAGTTAGCGGAACAGATACGCAGTATTTT. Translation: CSARVSGTDTQYF.

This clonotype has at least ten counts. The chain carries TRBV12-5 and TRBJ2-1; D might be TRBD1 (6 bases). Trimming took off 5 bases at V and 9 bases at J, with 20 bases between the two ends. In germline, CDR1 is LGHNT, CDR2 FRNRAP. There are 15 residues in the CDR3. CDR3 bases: TGTGCTAGTGGTACTGGTCAGGGTGAGGACAGTGAGCAGTTCTTC. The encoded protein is CASGTGQGEDSEQFF.

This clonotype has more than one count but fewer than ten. The CDR3 protein is CASSSSVKNTDEQFF. DNA of the CDR3: TGTGCCAGCAGTTCTAGCGTGAAGAACACCGATGAGCAGTTCTTC. V gene TRBV28 combines with J gene TRBJ2-1; tentative D call: TRBD2 (6 bases). The germline V gene has CDR1 MDHEN and CDR2 SYDVKM. CDR3 length: 15 amino acids. Trimming shortened V by 4 bases and J by 8 bases, and 18 bases separated the two germline ends.

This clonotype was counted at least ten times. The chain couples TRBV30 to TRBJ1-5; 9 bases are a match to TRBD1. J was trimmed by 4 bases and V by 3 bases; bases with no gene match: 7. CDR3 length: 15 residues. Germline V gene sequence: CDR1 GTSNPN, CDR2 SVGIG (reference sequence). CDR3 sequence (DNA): TGTGCCTGGAGGGCGGGGACAGGGAGGAATCAGCCCCAGCATTTT. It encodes CAWRAGTGRNQPQHF.

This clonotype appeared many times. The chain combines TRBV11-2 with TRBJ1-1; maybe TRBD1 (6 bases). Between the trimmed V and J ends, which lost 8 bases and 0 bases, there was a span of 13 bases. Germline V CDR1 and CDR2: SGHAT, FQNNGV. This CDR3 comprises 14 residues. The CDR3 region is CASWNRVVNTEAFF. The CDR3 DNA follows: TGTGCCAGCTGGAACAGGGTTGTGAACACTGAAGCTTTCTTT.

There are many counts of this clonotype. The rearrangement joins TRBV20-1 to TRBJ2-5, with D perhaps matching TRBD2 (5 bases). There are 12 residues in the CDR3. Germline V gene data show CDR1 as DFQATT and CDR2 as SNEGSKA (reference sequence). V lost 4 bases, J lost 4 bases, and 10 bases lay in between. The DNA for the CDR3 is TGCAGTGCTAAGCGCGGAGGAGAGACCCAGTACTTC. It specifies CSAKRGGETQYF.

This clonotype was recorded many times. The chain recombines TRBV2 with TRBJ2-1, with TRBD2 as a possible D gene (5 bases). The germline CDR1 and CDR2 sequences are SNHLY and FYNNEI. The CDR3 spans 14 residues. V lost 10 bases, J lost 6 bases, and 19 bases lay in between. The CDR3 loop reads CATRQTKPTNEQFF. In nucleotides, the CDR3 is TGTGCCACCCGTCAGACTAAGCCAACCAATGAGCAGTTCTTC.

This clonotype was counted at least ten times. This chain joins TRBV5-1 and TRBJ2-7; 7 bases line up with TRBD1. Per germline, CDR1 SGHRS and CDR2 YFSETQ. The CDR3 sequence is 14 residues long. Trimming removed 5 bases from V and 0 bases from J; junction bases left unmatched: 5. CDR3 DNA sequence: TGCGCCAGCAGGAATGGGGACAGCTCCTACGAGCAGTACTTC. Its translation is CASRNGDSSYEQYF. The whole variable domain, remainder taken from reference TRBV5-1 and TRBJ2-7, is KAGVTQTPRYLIKTRGQQVTLSCSPISGHRSVSWYQQTPGQGLQFLFEYFSETQRNKGNFPGRFSGRQFSNSRSEMNVSTLELGDSALYLCASRNGDSSYEQYFGPGTRLTVT.

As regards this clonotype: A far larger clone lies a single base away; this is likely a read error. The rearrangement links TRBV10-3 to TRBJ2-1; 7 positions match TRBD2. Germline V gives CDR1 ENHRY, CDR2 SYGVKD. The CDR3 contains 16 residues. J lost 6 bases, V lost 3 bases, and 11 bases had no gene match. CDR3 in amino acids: CAISEISAGAPNEQFF. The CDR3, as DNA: TGTGCCATCAGTGAAATTTCTGCGGGAGCTCCCAATGAGCAGTTCTTC.

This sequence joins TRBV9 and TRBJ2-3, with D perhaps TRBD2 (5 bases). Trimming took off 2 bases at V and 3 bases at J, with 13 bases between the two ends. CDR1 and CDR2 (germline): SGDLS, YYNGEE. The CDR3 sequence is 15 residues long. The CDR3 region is CASSVIVGETDTQYF. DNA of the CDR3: TGTGCCAGCAGCGTGATAGTGGGAGAGACAGATACGCAGTATTTT. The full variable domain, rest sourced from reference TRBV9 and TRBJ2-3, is DSGVTQTPKHLITATGQRVTLRCSPRSGDLSVYWYQQSLDQGLQFLIQYYNGEERAKGNILERFSAQQFPDLHSELNLSSLELGDSALYFCASSVIVGETDTQYFGPGTRLTVL.

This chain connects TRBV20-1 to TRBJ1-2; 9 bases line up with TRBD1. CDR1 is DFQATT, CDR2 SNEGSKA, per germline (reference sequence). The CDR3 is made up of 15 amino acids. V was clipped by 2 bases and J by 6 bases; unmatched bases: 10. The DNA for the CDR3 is TGCAGTGCTAGATCACCCTGGGACAGGGAGAATGGCTACACCTTC. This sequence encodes CSARSPWDRENGYTF.

This chain's CDR3 is CASSLPGAVSHSEQFF. CDR3 nucleotides: TGTGCCAGCAGCCTCCCTGGGGCCGTTTCACACAGTGAGCAGTTCTTC. V and J are TRBV14 and TRBJ2-1, with D possibly matching TRBD1 (5 bases). The CDR3 runs to 16 residues. Trimming removed 4 bases from V and 9 bases from J, with 22 bases in between. Germline V gives CDR1 SGHDN, CDR2 FVKESK.

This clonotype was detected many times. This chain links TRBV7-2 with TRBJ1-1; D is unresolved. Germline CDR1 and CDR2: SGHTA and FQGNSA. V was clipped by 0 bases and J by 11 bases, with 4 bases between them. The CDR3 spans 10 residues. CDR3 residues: CASSLAAAFF. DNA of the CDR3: TGTGCCAGCAGCTTAGCGGCGGCTTTCTTT.

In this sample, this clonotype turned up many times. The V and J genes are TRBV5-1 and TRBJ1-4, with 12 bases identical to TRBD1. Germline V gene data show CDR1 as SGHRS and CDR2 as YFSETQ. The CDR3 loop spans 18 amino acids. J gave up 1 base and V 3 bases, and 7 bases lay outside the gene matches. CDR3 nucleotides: TGCGCCAGCAGCTGGGGACAGGGGGCGGTGAAAACTAATGAAAAACTGTTTTTT. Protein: CASSWGQGAVKTNEKLFF.